The T cell receptor beta chain described here comes from a study of cytomegalovirus exposure and HLA in healthy donors. Across the study: Out of 398 genotyped donors, about 80% belonged to the Caucasian-associated ancestry cluster. The study's findings and limits: The authors excluded some V segments, including TRBV6-2 and TRBV6-3, as indistinguishable. Previously analyzed data showed that most TCR beta V segments were productive at a frequency of about 87% or about 30%.

About this clone itself: Its target is not known.

Looked up from germline, CDR1 is SGHTA and CDR2 is FQGTGA. The V end was cut by 4 bases, the J end by 7 bases, with 16 bases between. The CDR3 loop spans 14 amino acids. PCR involved 60 Vbeta and 13 Jbeta primers. The method was immunoSEQ multiplex PCR; TCRdb's version includes in-frame clones alone and lacks a portion of them. The sample yields roughly 150,000 clones, more than 75% seen once. Material: PBMCs. The source of this sequence is a middle-aged woman in good health and CMV-seronegative. The rearrangement joins TRBV7-3 to TRBJ1-2; TRBD1 is a possible D gene (6 bases). Here the CDR3 reads CASSSTGSGGGYTF. The CDR3 nucleotides are TGTGCCAGCAGCTCGACAGGTTCGGGTGGTGGCTACACCTTC.